This entry lists 10 T cell receptor beta chains sequenced from one sample in a study of blood T cell repertoires in COVID-19. Clones were sequenced by immunoSEQ multiplex PCR, and TCRdb holds only the in-frame ones, with some missing. In the table there are under 300,000 clones, around 86% of which are singletons. Sequenced sample: PBMCs or T cells enriched from blood (not recorded which). The receptors were sampled from a woman aged 35 to 49 who had recovered from COVID-19.

V is TRBV19 and J is TRBJ2-6; weak D call: TRBD2 (6 bases). The CDR3 spans 19 residues. Germline CDR1 reads LNHDA; CDR2 reads SQIVND (reference sequence). V was clipped by 0 bases and J by 0 bases, with 15 bases between them. The CDR3 DNA follows: TGTGCCAGTAGTATAGATCTTAGGGCGGGGCACTCTGGGGCCAACGTCCTGACTTTC. This gives the protein CASSIDLRAGHSGANVLTF.

The chain carries TRBV19 and TRBJ1-3, with D unclear. The germline V gene has CDR1 LNHDA and CDR2 SQIVND (reference sequence). There are 13 residues in the CDR3. V lost 3 bases, J lost 2 bases, and 5 bases lay in between. The CDR3 here is CASSIQTGNTIYF. The CDR3 nucleotides read TGTGCCAGTAGTATCCAGACTGGAAACACCATATATTTT.

The chain links TRBV5-1 to TRBJ2-7; 10 nucleotides line up with TRBD1. Germline CDR1 is SGHRS and CDR2 is YFSETQ. CDR3 length: 14 residues. The V and J ends lost 5 bases and 2 bases, in that order; junction bases with no gene match: 4. CDR3 coding DNA: TGCGCCAGCAGACTCGGGACAGGGGCCTACGAGCAGTACTTC. This translates into CASRLGTGAYEQYF.

The chain joins TRBV9 to TRBJ2-2; D is possibly TRBD1 (5 bases). The CDR3 is 13 amino acids. Germline CDR1 and CDR2: SGDLS and YYNGEE. V lost 4 bases to trimming and J lost 4 bases, with 8 bases between them. CDR3 residues: CASSKTVTGELFF. CDR3 nucleotide sequence: TGTGCCAGCAGCAAGACAGTCACCGGGGAGCTGTTTTTT. The full variable domain, in which reference TRBV9 and TRBJ2-2 provide the parts outside the CDR3, is DSGVTQTPKHLITATGQRVTLRCSPRSGDLSVYWYQQSLDQGLQFLIQYYNGEERAKGNILERFSAQQFPDLHSELNLSSLELGDSALYFCASSKTVTGELFFGEGSRLTVL.

Regarding this clone: Other nucleotide sequences from this sample produce the same CDR3. The chain uses TRBV5-1 and TRBJ1-1, with 8 bases aligning to TRBD1. Germline-derived CDR1 and CDR2 are SGHRS and YFSETQ. V lost 0 bases and J lost 4; bases outside the gene matches: 2. CDR3 length: 14 amino acids. CDR3 coding DNA: TGCGCCAGCAGCTTGGAGACAGGGGTCACTGAAGCTTTCTTT. Translating it yields CASSLETGVTEAFF.

The J gene is TRBJ1-3, the V gene TRBV6-2 or TRBV6-3; the D is unclear. CDR1 and CDR2 (germline): MNHEY, SVGEGT. V gave up 1 base and J gave up 0 bases, with 7 bases separating them. The CDR3 is 15 residues long. The chain's CDR3 is CASSYWHPSGNTIYF. CDR3 DNA: TGTGCCAGCAGTTACTGGCACCCCTCTGGAAACACCATATATTTT.

DNA of the CDR3: TGTGCCAGCAGCGTTACCGGACTAGTTGGCGAGCAGTACTTC. Encoded protein: CASSVTGLVGEQYF. The chain recombines TRBV9 with TRBJ2-7; 7 nucleotides agree with TRBD2. Trimming cost V 2 bases and J 6 bases; bases outside gene matches: 8. The CDR3 spans 14 residues. Germline V lookup: CDR1 SGDLS, CDR2 YYNGEE.

The chain has TRBV30 and TRBJ2-7; 10 nucleotides agree with TRBD1. The germline V gene has CDR1 GTSNPN and CDR2 SVGIG (reference sequence). The CDR3 sequence is 12 residues long. J lost 5 bases, V lost 8 bases, and 6 bases had no gene match. The CDR3 protein is CAGRQGAHEQYF. The CDR3 nucleotides read TGTGCCGGCAGACAGGGGGCCCACGAGCAGTACTTC.

The V call is TRBV29-1, the J call TRBJ2-7; TRBD1 might be the D (5 bases). The CDR3 covers 14 residues. Looked up from germline, CDR1 is SQVTM and CDR2 is ANQGSEA. Trimming removed 4 bases at V and 0 bases at J, with 13 bases between. CDR3 bases: TGCAGCGTTGTGGGGCAGCTACCCTCCTACGAGCAGTACTTC. It encodes CSVVGQLPSYEQYF.

This clone has a single count. The CDR3 nucleotides read TGTGCCAGCAGCTTAGGAGGGGGCTTGGATCAGCCCCAGCATTTT. It is translated as CASSLGGGLDQPQHF. The J gene is TRBJ1-5, the V gene TRBV7-2; 7 bases are a match to TRBD1. The CDR3 sequence is 15 residues long. Germline V gene data show CDR1 as SGHTA and CDR2 as FQGNSA. V shed 1 base, J shed 5 bases, and the junction held 5 bases outside the gene matches.